The 5 T cell receptor beta chains below all came from one sample that was sequenced in a study of T cell responses to AZD1222 COVID-19 vaccine. TCRdb's table, derived via immunoSEQ multiplex PCR, lists solely in-frame clones and lacks some. The sample has approximately 180,000 clones; about 86% are singletons. The sample in question was peripheral blood, obtained on day 0 of AZD1222 vaccination. The receptors were gathered from an adult in good health.

The rearrangement uses TRBV7-9 and TRBJ1-6; D might be TRBD1 (5 bases). Per the germline V gene, CDR1 is SEHNR and CDR2 is FQNEAQ (reference sequence). The V end was cut by 3 bases, the J end by 10 bases, with 7 bases between. This CDR3 contains 12 residues. The chain's CDR3 is CASSFGGSPLHF. In nucleotides, the CDR3 is TGTGCCAGCAGCTTCGGGGGATCACCCCTCCACTTT.

The CDR3 loop is CASSELAENTGELFF. CDR3 nucleotide sequence: TGTGCCAGCTCCGAACTAGCGGAGAACACCGGGGAGCTGTTTTTT. The chain has TRBV18 and TRBJ2-2; 8 positions match TRBD2. CDR3 length: 15 residues. With V trimmed by 6 bases and J by 1 base, 4 bases remained unmatched. The germline gives CDR1 KGHSH, CDR2 LQKENI.

The chain recombines TRBV7-9 with TRBJ2-5; the D gene could be TRBD1 or TRBD2 (5 bases each). V was cut by 6 bases and J by 5 bases, with 16 bases left in between. Germline assignment: CDR1 SEHNR and CDR2 FQNEAQ (reference sequence). The CDR3 consists of 14 residues. CDR3 amino acids: CASSSGTTRETQYF. In DNA, the CDR3 is TGTGCCAGCAGTTCCGGGACCACCAGGGAGACCCAGTACTTC.

The chain has TRBV4-3 and TRBJ2-7; either TRBD1 or TRBD2 may supply D (5 bases each). The germline V and J ends were trimmed by 5 bases and 1 base, with 18 bases remaining between them. Germline assignment: CDR1 LGHNA and CDR2 YSLEER. CDR3 length: 16 amino acids. Here the CDR3 DNA reads TGCGCCAGCAGCTCCGGGGACGGGAATGGGTCCTACGAGCAGTACTTC. The encoded protein is CASSSGDGNGSYEQYF.

Remarks on this clone: Other nucleotide sequences from this sample produce the same CDR3. The V and J genes are TRBV2 and TRBJ1-6; no definite D call. Trimming stripped 4 bases from V and 0 bases from J, with 7 bases between. CDR1 and CDR2 (germline): SNHLY, FYNNEI. The CDR3 extends over 15 amino acids. The CDR3 bases are TGTGCCAGCAGTGCGGGCAGCTCCTATAATTCACCCCTCCACTTT. Translation: CASSAGSSYNSPLHF.